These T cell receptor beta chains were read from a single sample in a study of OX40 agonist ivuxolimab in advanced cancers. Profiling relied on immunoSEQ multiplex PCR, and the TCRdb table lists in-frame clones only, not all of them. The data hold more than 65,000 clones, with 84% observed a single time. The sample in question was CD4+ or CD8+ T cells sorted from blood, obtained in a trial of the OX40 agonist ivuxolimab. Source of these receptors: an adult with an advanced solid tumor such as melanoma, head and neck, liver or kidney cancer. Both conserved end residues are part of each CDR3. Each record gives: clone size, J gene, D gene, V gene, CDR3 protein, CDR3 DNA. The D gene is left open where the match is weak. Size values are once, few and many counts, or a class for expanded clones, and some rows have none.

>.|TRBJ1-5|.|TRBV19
CASSIDGIGLIGNQPQHF
TGTGCCAGTAGTATAGATGGTATAGGTTTAATTGGCAATCAGCCCCAGCATTTT
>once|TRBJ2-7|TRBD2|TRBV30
CAWSVRVGGAVHEQYF
TGTGCCTGGAGTGTACGGGTCGGGGGGGCGGTCCACGAGCAGTACTTC
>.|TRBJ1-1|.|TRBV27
CASSRGDVINTEAFF
TGTGCCAGCAGTCGGGGGGACGTCATAAACACTGAAGCTTTCTTT
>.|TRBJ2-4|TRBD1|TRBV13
CASSLRRRTGQDIQYF
TGTGCCAGCAGCTTAAGGCGTAGGACAGGTCAGGACATTCAGTACTTC
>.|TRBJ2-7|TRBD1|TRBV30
CAWSDRDEQYF
TGTGCCTGGAGCGACAGGGACGAGCAGTACTTC
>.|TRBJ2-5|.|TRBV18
CASSPPGAFETQYF
TGTGCCAGCTCACCGCCAGGGGCCTTCGAGACCCAGTACTTC
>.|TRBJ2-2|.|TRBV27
CASKKGVSTGELFF
TGTGCCAGCAAAAAGGGGGTGAGCACCGGGGAGCTGTTTTTT
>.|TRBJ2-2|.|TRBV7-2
CASSLSGGNTGELFF
TGTGCCAGCAGCCTCTCCGGCGGAAACACCGGGGAGCTGTTTTTT
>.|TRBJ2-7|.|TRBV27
CASTPWGSKSEQYF
TGTGCCAGCACCCCCTGGGGGAGTAAGAGCGAGCAGTACTTC
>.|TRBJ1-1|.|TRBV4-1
CASSQRIGDLNTEAFF
TGCGCCAGCAGCCAAAGGATCGGGGACTTGAACACTGAAGCTTTCTTT
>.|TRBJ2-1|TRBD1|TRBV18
CASSPGPGGEQFF
TGTGCCAGCTCACCCGGGCCAGGGGGTGAGCAGTTCTTC
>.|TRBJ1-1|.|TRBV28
CASGGADFMNTEAFF
TGTGCCAGCGGGGGGGCCGATTTCATGAACACTGAAGCTTTCTTT
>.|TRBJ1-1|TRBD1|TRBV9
CASSVVGDRGATEAFF
TGTGCCAGCAGCGTAGTGGGTGACAGGGGAGCGACTGAAGCTTTCTTT
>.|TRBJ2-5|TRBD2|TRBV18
CASSPSGAGGPLIYQETQYF
TGTGCCAGCTCACCCTCGGGAGCGGGAGGGCCATTGATTTACCAAGAGACCCAGTACTTC
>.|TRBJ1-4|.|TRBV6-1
CASRPGRTNEKLFF
TGTGCCAGCAGACCGGGACGAACTAATGAAAAACTGTTTTTT
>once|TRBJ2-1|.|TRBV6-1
CASSEYGSYNEQFF
TGTGCCAGCAGTGAATACGGCTCCTACAATGAGCAGTTCTTC